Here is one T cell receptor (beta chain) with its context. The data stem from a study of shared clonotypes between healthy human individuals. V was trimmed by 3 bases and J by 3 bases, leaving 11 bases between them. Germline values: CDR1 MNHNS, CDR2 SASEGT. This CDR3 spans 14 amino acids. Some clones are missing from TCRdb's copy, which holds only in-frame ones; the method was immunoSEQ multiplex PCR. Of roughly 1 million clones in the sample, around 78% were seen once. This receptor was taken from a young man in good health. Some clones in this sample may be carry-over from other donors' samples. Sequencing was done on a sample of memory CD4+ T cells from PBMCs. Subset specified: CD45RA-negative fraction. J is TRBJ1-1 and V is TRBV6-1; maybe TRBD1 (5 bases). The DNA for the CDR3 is TGTGCCAGCAGTGATCAGGGATCCTACACTGAAGCTTTCTTT. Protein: CASSDQGSYTEAFF.